Included here is one TCR beta chain sequence, with context. These data are taken from a study of T cell changes during pregnancy in multiple sclerosis. CDR1 is LNHDA, CDR2 SQIVND, per germline (reference sequence). The CDR3 is 15 residues long. V lost 5 bases, J lost 3 bases, and 5 bases stayed unmatched. Profiling relied on immunoSEQ multiplex PCR, and the TCRdb table lists in-frame clones only, not all of them. This table has roughly 100,000 clones, roughly nine tenths appearing once. This receptor was obtained from a female donor with multiple sclerosis, enrolled in a pregnancy study. The chain recombines TRBV19 with TRBJ2-2; 8 positions match TRBD1. Sequenced material: peripheral blood, taken after pregnancy. CDR3 in DNA: TGTGCCAGTAGTTCCCGGACAGGGCACACCGGGGAGCTGTTTTTT. It encodes CASSSRTGHTGELFF.